Shown below are 10 T cell receptor beta chains from a single sample sequenced in a study of T cell changes during pregnancy in multiple sclerosis. TCRdb keeps only in-frame clones here, not all; method: immunoSEQ multiplex PCR. The sample shows approximately 30,000 clones, approximately 88% of them seen only once. The sequences come from CD8+ T cells from peripheral blood mononuclear cells, collected before pregnancy. These receptors were obtained from a female donor with multiple sclerosis, enrolled in a pregnancy study.

The V and J genes are TRBV5-1 and TRBJ2-3; D is ambiguous. The CDR3 covers 14 residues. Between the trimmed V and J ends, which lost 1 base and 4 bases, there was a span of 10 bases. Germline assignment: CDR1 SGHRS and CDR2 YFSETQ. The CDR3 DNA reads as TGCGCCAGCAGCTTGTCACGGTACCCAGATACGCAGTATTTT. This sequence encodes CASSLSRYPDTQYF.

The chain has TRBV2 and TRBJ2-4; 7 bases are shared with TRBD2. This CDR3 has 15 residues. Germline assignment: CDR1 SNHLY and CDR2 FYNNEI. The V segment lost 5 bases and the J segment 4 bases; nucleotides outside the gene matches: 8. The CDR3 DNA reads TGTGCCAGCAGTATTCGCGGGGGAGAAAAAAACATTCAGTACTTC. Its protein product is CASSIRGGEKNIQYF.

This clone has a single count. The chain is built from TRBV5-6 and TRBJ2-1, with D perhaps TRBD1 (5 bases). CDR3 length: 13 amino acids. Germline V gives CDR1 SGHDT, CDR2 YYEEEE. The V end was cut by 0 bases, the J end by 9 bases, with 10 bases between. The CDR3 coding sequence is TGTGCCAGCAGCTTGGAAGGGGATGGTGAGCAGTTCTTC. Translated, it gives CASSLEGDGEQFF.

V gene TRBV15 combines with J gene TRBJ2-3; TRBD1 agrees at 9 bases. CDR1 and CDR2 from the germline V gene are LNHNV and YYDKDF (reference sequence). V lost 5 bases, J lost 6 bases, and 12 bases stayed unmatched. The CDR3 totals 16 residues. In DNA, the CDR3 is TGTGCCACCAGCGGAAGACCGGGACAGGGAACGGATACGCAGTATTTT. It encodes CATSGRPGQGTDTQYF.

The chain couples TRBV7-9 to TRBJ1-4, with 9 bases that match TRBD1. The CDR3 has 16 residues. Germline CDR1 reads SEHNR; CDR2 reads FQNEAQ (reference sequence). Trimming at V came to 5 bases and at J to 2 bases, leaving 6 bases not matched to a gene. The CDR3 sequence is CASSPPGQGTNEKLFF. The CDR3, as DNA: TGTGCCAGCAGCCCTCCCGGACAGGGGACTAATGAAAAACTGTTTTTT.

The CDR3 loop reads CASRGMAGQGITDTQYF. As DNA, the CDR3 is TGTGCCAGTCGTGGGATGGCGGGACAGGGAATCACAGATACGCAGTATTTT. The chain joins TRBV19 to TRBJ2-3, with 9 nucleotides matching TRBD1. CDR3 size: 17 residues. V was clipped by 8 bases and J by 2 bases; unmatched bases: 14. Germline V gives CDR1 LNHDA, CDR2 SQIVND (reference sequence).

This clone was detected a few times. The chain joins TRBV7-9 to TRBJ1-2, with 9 bases lining up with TRBD1. The CDR3 contains 15 residues. The germline V gene encodes CDR1 SEHNR and CDR2 FQNEAQ (reference sequence). V lost 5 bases to trimming and J lost 2 bases; unmatched junction nucleotides: 6. CDR3: CASSRGTGKNYGYTF. The CDR3 DNA reads TGTGCCAGCAGCCGAGGGACAGGGAAGAACTATGGCTACACCTTC.

This chain links TRBV11-3 with TRBJ2-7; 7 nucleotides match TRBD1. The CDR3 runs 15 residues. Per the germline V gene, CDR1 is SGHNT and CDR2 is YENEEA. CDR3 loop: CVKGSGTVIFYEQYF. As DNA, the CDR3 is TGTGTCAAGGGGTCCGGGACAGTCATTTTTTACGAGCAGTACTTC.

This sequence joins TRBV11-2 and TRBJ1-2; 11 bases align to TRBD1. CDR3 length: 15 amino acids. Losses at the gene ends were 5 bases for V and 2 bases for J; bases not matched to a gene: 4. Germline V lookup: CDR1 SGHAT, CDR2 FQNNGV. The CDR3 DNA reads TGTGCCAGCAGCCCCCGGGACAGGGGGAACTATGGCTACACCTTC. Amino acids: CASSPRDRGNYGYTF.

V is TRBV5-1 and J is TRBJ2-1; 9 nucleotides align to TRBD1. The CDR3 consists of 13 residues. The J segment lost 8 bases and the V segment lost 4 bases, leaving 4 bases of the junction unmatched. Germline V CDR1 and CDR2: SGHRS, YFSETQ. CDR3 sequence (DNA): TGCGCCAGCAGCCTGGGACAGGGCGATGAGCAGTTCTTC. Its protein product is CASSLGQGDEQFF.